Given below is one T cell receptor beta chain in context. These data come from a study of blood T cell repertoires in COVID-19. Measured with immunoSEQ multiplex PCR; TCRdb has only the in-frame clones, and not every one. The sample has 350,000 to 400,000 clones, more than 75% seen once. Germline loops: CDR1 KGHDR, CDR2 SFDVKD. The ends lost 3 bases at V and 5 bases at J; junction bases unmatched: 4. The length of the CDR3 is 15 residues. The chain is built from TRBV24-1 and TRBJ2-1; 9 bases fit TRBD1. Sequenced input: PBMCs or T cells enriched from blood (not recorded which). This sequence was found in a woman younger than 45 who had recovered from COVID-19. CDR3 DNA sequence: TGTGCCACCAGTGATGTAGGACAGGGGAACAATGAGCAGTTCTTC. This translates into CATSDVGQGNNEQFF.